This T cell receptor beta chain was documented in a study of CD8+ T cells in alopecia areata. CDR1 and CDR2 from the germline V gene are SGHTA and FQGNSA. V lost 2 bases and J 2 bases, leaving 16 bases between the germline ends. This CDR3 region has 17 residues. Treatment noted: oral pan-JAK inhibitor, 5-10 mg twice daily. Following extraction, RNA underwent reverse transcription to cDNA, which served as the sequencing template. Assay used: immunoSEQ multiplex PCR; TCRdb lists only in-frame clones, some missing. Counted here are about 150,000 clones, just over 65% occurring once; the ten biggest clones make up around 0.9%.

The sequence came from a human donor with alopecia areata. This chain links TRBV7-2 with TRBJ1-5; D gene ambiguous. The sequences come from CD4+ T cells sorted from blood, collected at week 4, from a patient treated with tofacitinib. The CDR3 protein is CASSLKYPSRGNQPQHF. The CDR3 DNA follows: TGTGCCAGCAGCTTAAAGTATCCGTCGCGGGGCAATCAGCCCCAGCATTTT.